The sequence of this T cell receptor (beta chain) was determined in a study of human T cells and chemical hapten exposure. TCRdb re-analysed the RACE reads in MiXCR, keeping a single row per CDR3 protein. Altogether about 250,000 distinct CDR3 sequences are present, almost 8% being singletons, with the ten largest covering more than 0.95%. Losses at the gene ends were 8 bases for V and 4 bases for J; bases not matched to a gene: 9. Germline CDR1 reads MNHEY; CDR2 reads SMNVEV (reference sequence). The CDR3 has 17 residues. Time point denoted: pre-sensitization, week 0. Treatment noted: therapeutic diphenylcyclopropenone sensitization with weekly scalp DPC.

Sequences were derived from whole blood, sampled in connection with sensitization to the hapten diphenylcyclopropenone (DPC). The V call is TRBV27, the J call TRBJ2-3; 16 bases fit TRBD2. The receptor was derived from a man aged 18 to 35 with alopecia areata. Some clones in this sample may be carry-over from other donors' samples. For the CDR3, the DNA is TGTGCCAGCGCTGCCGGGACTAGCGGGGGGGCCTCAGATACGCAGTATTTT. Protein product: CASAAGTSGGASDTQYF.